This T cell receptor beta chain came from a study of blood T cell repertoires in COVID-19. Between the trimmed V and J ends, which lost 0 bases and 5 bases, there was a span of 14 bases. CDR1 SGDLS and CDR2 YYNGEE come from the germline V gene. The CDR3 loop spans 15 amino acids. Per the original data handling: Estimates of nucleated cell counts were drawn from the amplification of reference gene primers. Using immunoSEQ multiplex PCR, the repertoire was profiled, and TCRdb retains in-frame clones only, with some absent. V and J calls and clone size are those listed in that table; D and trimming were worked out from the DNA. The sample consists of 40,000 to 50,000 clones, nearly 90% of them appearing once.

This clonotype was sampled from a man aged 55 to 70 with acute or convalescent COVID-19. Sequences were obtained from peripheral blood. The chain recombines TRBV9 with TRBJ2-5; tentatively, D is TRBD1 (6 bases). This chain's CDR3 is CASSVDTGFAETQYF. The DNA for the CDR3 is TGTGCCAGCAGCGTAGACACAGGGTTTGCGGAGACCCAGTACTTC.